This T cell receptor beta chain was documented in a study of beta chain features in type 1 diabetes. Study-level information: There was similarity between patients and healthy donors in age, gender and cell yields. Across the samples, 107,917,701 sorted cells were examined in total. Study results and caveats: Sampled from patients, naive, central memory and Treg TCRB repertoires appeared more similar than those sampled from healthy donors. Within each of all four CD4+ subsets, Type 1 diabetes patients had TCRB CDR3s that were moderately but significantly shorter.

The germline CDR1 and CDR2 sequences are SGHRS and YFSETQ. The CDR3 extends over 15 amino acids. After removal of 4 bases from V and 6 bases from J, the junction contained 9 bases not matched to a gene. On this clone itself: Its antigen is unknown.

Purities in excess of 95% were seen in all sorted populations. The authors reverse transcribed all of the isolated RNA, so sequencing captured expressed TCRB transcripts. Profiled with immunoSEQ multiplex PCR; TCRdb holds only in-frame clones, not every one. This sample has 550,000 to 850,000 clones, with roughly 13% found just once. This clonotype was sampled from a young man with type 1 diabetes. Source material: naive CD4+ T cells from blood. J is TRBJ1-5 and V is TRBV5-1; TRBD1 matches at 8 bases. The DNA for the CDR3 is TGCGCCAGCAGCCCTGGACAGGGAGGTGGTCAGCCCCAGCATTTT. This gives the protein CASSPGQGGGQPQHF. The full variable domain, rest sourced from reference TRBV5-1 and TRBJ1-5, is KAGVTQTPRYLIKTRGQQVTLSCSPISGHRSVSWYQQTPGQGLQFLFEYFSETQRNKGNFPGRFSGRQFSNSRSEMNVSTLELGDSALYLCASSPGQGGGQPQHFGDGTRLSIL.